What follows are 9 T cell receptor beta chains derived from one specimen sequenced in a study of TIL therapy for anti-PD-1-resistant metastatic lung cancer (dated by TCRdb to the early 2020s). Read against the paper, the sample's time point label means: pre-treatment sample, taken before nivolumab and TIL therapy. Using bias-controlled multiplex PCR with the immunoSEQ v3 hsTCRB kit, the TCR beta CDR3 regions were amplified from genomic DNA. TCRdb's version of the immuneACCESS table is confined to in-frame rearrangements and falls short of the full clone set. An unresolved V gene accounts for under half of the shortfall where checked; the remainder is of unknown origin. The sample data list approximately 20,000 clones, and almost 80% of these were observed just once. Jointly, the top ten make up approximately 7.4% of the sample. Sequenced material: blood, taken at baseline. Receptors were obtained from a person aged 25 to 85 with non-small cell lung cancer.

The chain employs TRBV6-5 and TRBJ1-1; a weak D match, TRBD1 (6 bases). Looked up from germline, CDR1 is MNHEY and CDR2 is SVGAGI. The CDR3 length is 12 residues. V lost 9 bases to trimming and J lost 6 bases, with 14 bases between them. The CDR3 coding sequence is TGTGCCAGTTGCACAGGGTACGCTGAAGCTTTCTTT. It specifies CASCTGYAEAFF.

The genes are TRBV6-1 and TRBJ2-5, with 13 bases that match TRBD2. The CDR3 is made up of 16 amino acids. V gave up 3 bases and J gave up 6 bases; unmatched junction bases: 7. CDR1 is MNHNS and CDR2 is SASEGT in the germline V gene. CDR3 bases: TGTGCCAGCAGTGACCCCGGGACTAGCGGGGAGCAGACCCAGTACTTC. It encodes CASSDPGTSGEQTQYF.

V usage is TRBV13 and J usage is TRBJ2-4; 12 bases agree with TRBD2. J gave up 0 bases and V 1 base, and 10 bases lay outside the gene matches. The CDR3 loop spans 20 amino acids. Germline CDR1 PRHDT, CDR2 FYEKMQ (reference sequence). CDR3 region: CASSLVVASGRDKAKNIQYF. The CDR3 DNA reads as TGTGCCAGCAGCTTAGTAGTCGCTAGCGGGAGGGACAAAGCCAAAAACATTCAGTACTTC. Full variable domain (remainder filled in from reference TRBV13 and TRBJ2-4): AAGVIQSPRHLIKEKRETATLKCYPIPRHDTVYWYQQGPGQDPQFLISFYEKMQSDKGSIPDRFSAQQFSDYHSELNMSSLELGDSALYFCASSLVVASGRDKAKNIQYFGAGTRLSVL.

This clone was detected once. The CDR3 nucleotides are TGCGCCAGCAGCCTCGGGGAACGGGGGGGACTCACAGATACGCAGTATTTT. It translates to CASSLGERGGLTDTQYF. This chain joins TRBV5-1 and TRBJ2-3, with TRBD2 matching 8 bases. With V trimmed by 4 bases and J by 2 bases, 12 bases remained unmatched. The CDR3 loop spans 17 amino acids. The germline CDR1 and CDR2 sequences are SGHRS and YFSETQ.

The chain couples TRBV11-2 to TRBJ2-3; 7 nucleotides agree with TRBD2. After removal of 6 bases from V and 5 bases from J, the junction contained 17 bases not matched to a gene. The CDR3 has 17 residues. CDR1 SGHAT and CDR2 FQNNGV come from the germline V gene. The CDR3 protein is CASSPLYGRNGGDTQYF. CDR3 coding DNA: TGTGCCAGCAGTCCCTTGTACGGGAGGAACGGGGGAGATACGCAGTATTTT.

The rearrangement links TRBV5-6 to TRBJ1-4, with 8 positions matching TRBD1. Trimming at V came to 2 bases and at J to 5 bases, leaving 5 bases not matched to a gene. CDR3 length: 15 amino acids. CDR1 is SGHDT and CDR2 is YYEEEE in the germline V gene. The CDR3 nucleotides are TGTGCCAGCAGCTTTCGGACAGGGAGGAATGAAAAACTGTTTTTT. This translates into CASSFRTGRNEKLFF.

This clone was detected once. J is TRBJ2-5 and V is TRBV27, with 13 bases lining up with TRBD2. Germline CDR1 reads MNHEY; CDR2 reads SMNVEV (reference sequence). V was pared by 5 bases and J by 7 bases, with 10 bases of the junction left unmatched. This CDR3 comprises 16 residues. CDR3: CASSLSTSGGSGTQYF. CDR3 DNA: TGTGCCAGCAGTCTTTCGACTAGCGGGGGGTCCGGGACCCAGTACTTC.

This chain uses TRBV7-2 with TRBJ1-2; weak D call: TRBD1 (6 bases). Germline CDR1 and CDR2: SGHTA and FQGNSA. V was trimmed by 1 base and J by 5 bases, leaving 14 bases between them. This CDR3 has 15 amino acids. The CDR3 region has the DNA TGTGCCAGCAGCTTAGGTGGAGGGGGAGTATATGGCTACACCTTC. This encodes CASSLGGGGVYGYTF.

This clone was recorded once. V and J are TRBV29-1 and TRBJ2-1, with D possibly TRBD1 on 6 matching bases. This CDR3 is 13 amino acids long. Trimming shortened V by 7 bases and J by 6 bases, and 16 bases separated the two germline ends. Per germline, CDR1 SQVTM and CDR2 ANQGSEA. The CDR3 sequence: CSAVWGQRNEQFF. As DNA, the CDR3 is TGCAGCGCTGTCTGGGGGCAGCGCAATGAGCAGTTCTTC.